This T cell receptor beta chain was recovered during a study of T-cell memory formation after mild COVID-19. Study results and limitations: Memory sampled before infection contained some responding clones, suggesting cross-reactive memory joined. Largely, contracting CD4+ clones fell within CM and EM, and contracting CD8+ clones within EMRA.

The CDR3 is 15 residues long. Trimming pared 0 bases from V and 5 bases from J, leaving 11 bases between. Germline loops: CDR1 MGHRA, CDR2 YSYEKL. In its sample, this clonotype was seen a few times. The antigen remains unidentified. 5'RACE, which relied on constant-segment primers, yielded TCR alpha and TCR beta cDNA libraries carrying sample barcodes and UMIs. TCRdb processed the 5' RACE reads anew with MiXCR; each CDR3 protein has one entry. The sample lists about 100,000 distinct CDR3 sequences; over 8.5% were seen once. The chain carries TRBV4-1 and TRBJ2-1; D might be TRBD2 (5 bases). This clonotype was obtained from a man between 18 and 35 years old who had mild COVID-19 (a few samples of this study predate the infection). Cell type and time point are not known. Sequenced sample: PBMCs or a T cell subset sorted from them (not recorded which). CDR3 region: CASSQDLAGHNEQFF. The DNA for the CDR3 is TGCGCCAGCAGCCAAGATTTGGCGGGCCACAATGAGCAGTTCTTC.